A selection of T cell receptor beta chains follows, all from one sample in a study of control samples from healthy donors and cancer patients. Some clones are missing from TCRdb's copy, which holds only in-frame ones; the method was immunoSEQ multiplex PCR. This sample has about 150,000 clones, with around 94% found just once. The sample was PBMCs. These TCRs come from a man aged 55 to 70 with colorectal cancer. The CDR3 runs from the conserved cysteine through the conserved F or W. Each record gives: CDR3 length, V gene, J gene, D gene, CDR3 protein. A D gene is named only where the DNA matches it firmly.

15	TRBV7-2	TRBJ1-1	TRBD1	CASSLDQGADTEAFF
18	TRBV4-1	TRBJ1-3	TRBD1	CASSQDLWGQLSGNTIYF
15	TRBV30	TRBJ2-3	-	CAWSPGQASTDTQYF
14	TRBV14	TRBJ2-5	-	CASSQGLPGETQYF
15	TRBV5-1	TRBJ1-4	TRBD1	CASSSETGVNEKLFF
12	TRBV7-9	TRBJ1-1	-	CASTRSGTEAFF
14	TRBV7-9	TRBJ1-1	-	CASSFVSGGTEAFF
14	TRBV6-2/TRBV6-3	TRBJ1-3	-	CASSPEGSGNTIYF
15	TRBV19	TRBJ2-7	-	CASSPNSDIAYEQYF
15	TRBV9	TRBJ1-2	-	CASSVGLGANYGYTF
14	TRBV19	TRBJ1-2	-	CASSMVSGLDGYTF
13	TRBV11-2	TRBJ2-7	-	CASSGVRPYEQYF
18	TRBV18	TRBJ1-2	-	CASSPRTVGALAYGGYTF
20	TRBV9	TRBJ1-6	-	CASSGTIGGVSSSYNSPLHF
14	TRBV6-6	TRBJ1-6	-	CASKPGTPGSPLHF
16	TRBV19	TRBJ1-6	-	CASSARGGSYNSPLHF
17	TRBV4-3	TRBJ1-2	TRBD1	CASSQDLTGGANYGYTF
15	TRBV6-6	TRBJ1-3	-	CASSYAVSSGNTIYF
12	TRBV12-3/TRBV12-4	TRBJ2-5	-	CASSLFQETQYF
14	TRBV7-2	TRBJ2-3	-	CASSSVLLTDTQYF
15	TRBV10-3	TRBJ1-4	-	CAISESPSNPEKLFF
12	TRBV6-6	TRBJ1-4	-	CASRDPQSRLFF
14	TRBV9	TRBJ2-7	-	CASSVGPGEYEQYF
15	TRBV18	TRBJ1-2	TRBD1	CASSLDRDRSYGYTF
13	TRBV12-3/TRBV12-4	TRBJ2-7	TRBD1	CATRTGGTYEQYF
14	TRBV6-6	TRBJ1-4	TRBD1	CASSTGERNEKLFF
16	TRBV29-1	TRBJ2-5	-	CSVGQGGGPRDETQYF
15	TRBV3-1/TRBV3-2	TRBJ1-1	-	CASSTCHFNRTEAFF
13	TRBV27	TRBJ2-1	-	CASSFRVNNEQFF
15	TRBV2	TRBJ1-6	-	CASRSRESYNSPLHF
14	TRBV27	TRBJ1-1	TRBD1	CASKRQGAFTEAFF
14	TRBV7-9	TRBJ1-1	-	CASSLPTDNTEAFF
16	TRBV5-6	TRBJ2-5	TRBD2	CASSSARLAAQETQYF
16	TRBV7-9	TRBJ1-1	-	CASSPPLSGLNTEAFF
14	TRBV5-6	TRBJ1-2	TRBD1	CASSRGQVNYGYTF
15	TRBV5-5	TRBJ1-2	-	CASSLLVQGNYGYTF
16	TRBV2	TRBJ2-3	-	CASSEFGWALTDTQYF
14	TRBV21-1	TRBJ2-7	-	CASSKRDSSYEQYF
14	TRBV27	TRBJ2-7	TRBD2	CASRTSGGRGEQYF
14	TRBV7-2	TRBJ1-1	-	CASSLTRGSTEAFF
17	TRBV5-1	TRBJ1-3	TRBD1	CASSWGTGTRSGNTIYF
14	TRBV6-1	TRBJ1-1	-	CASSEAVENTEAFF
14	TRBV3-1/TRBV3-2	TRBJ1-1	-	CASSQLRMNTEAFF
16	TRBV6-5	TRBJ1-6	-	CASSYNIWAMDSPLHF
13	TRBV7-9	TRBJ1-1	-	CASSLSVNTEAFF
11	TRBV12-3/TRBV12-4	TRBJ2-7	-	CASSPGSEQYF
15	TRBV6-6	TRBJ2-3	TRBD1	CASSYSTGGADTQYF
14	TRBV28	TRBJ1-2	-	CASRSMGGGYGYTF
14	TRBV19	TRBJ2-7	-	CASSIVEGGYEQYF
15	TRBV6-5	TRBJ2-1	TRBD2	CASSYSLAGGHEQFF
13	TRBV10-3	TRBJ2-7	-	CAISEVGDYEQYF
13	TRBV5-8	TRBJ2-5	-	CASSSRPYETQYF
13	TRBV5-1	TRBJ1-2	-	CASSSTTSQGYTF
12	TRBV11-3	TRBJ2-7	-	CASSSQGGEQYF
13	TRBV5-1	TRBJ2-3	TRBD2	CASGTTNTDTQYF
14	TRBV24-1	TRBJ2-3	-	CATSDFVARGTQYF
14	TRBV9	TRBJ1-1	-	CASSVEGRNTEAFF
13	TRBV29-1	TRBJ1-3	TRBD1	CSARTGTGNTIYF
16	TRBV7-9	TRBJ2-7	TRBD1	CASSLDGGQGMKAQYF
11	TRBV10-2	TRBJ1-1	-	CASSAGTEAFF